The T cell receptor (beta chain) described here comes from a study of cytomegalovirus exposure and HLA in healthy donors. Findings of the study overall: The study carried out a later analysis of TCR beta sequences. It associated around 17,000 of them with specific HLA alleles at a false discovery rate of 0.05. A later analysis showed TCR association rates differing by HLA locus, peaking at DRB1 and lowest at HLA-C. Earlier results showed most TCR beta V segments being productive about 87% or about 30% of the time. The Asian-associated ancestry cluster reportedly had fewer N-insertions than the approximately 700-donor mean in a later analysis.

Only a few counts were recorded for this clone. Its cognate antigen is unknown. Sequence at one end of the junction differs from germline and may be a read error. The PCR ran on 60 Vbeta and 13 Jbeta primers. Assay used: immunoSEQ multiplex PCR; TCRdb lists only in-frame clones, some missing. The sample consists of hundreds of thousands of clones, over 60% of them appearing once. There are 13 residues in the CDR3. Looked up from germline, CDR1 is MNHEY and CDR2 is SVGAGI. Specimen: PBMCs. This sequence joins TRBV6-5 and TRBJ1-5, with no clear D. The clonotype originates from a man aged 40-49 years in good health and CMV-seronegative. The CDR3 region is CASGYGRAQPQHF. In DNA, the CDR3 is TGTGCCAGCGGTTATGGGAGGGCTCAGCCCCAGCATTTT.